The text below deals with one TCR beta chain. This clone was recorded once. The clone's antigen remains unknown. Base qualities are not at hand, and no much larger clone is one base apart. The immunoSEQ assay amplified TCRB CDR3 regions from approximately 2 micrograms of genomic DNA, or from all available DNA when less than that amount was available. For multiplex PCR, 60 forward primers for TCR V beta segments and 13 reverse primers for J beta segments were used. Synthetic control templates were spiked into each sample at limiting dilution to estimate reads per starting template. The Illumina HiSeq System generated 87 bp sequencing reads. Per the authors' processing: PCR and sequencing errors were removed by a nearest neighbor algorithm that merged closely related sequences. TCR overlap was defined as the percentage of unique tumor TCR beta sequences that were also present in the same patient's peripheral blood. Here the immuneACCESS table is served through TCRdb, limited to in-frame sequences with V and J called. Missing clones are a known gap in these copies; in checked studies unresolved V genes cover under half, and the rest lacks a known reason. The D gene and trimming were derived from the DNA, and the V and J assignments and clone size from that table. This sample is represented by under 100,000 clones; about 87% of them were singletons. The biggest ten clones account for approximately 2.9% of the sample.

This specimen belongs to a study of glioma-infiltrating T cells after dendritic cell vaccination listed by TCRdb under 2016. Regarding the complete study: The cohort included approximately 15 glioblastoma patients drawn from Phase I and II dendritic cell vaccination trials, of whom 9 were newly diagnosed and 6 had recurrent disease. Deep sequencing of TCR beta CDR3 regions was used to quantify tumor-infiltrating lymphocyte content and compare tumor and blood repertoires in dendritic cell-vaccinated glioblastoma patients. Three intradermal dendritic cell vaccine injections were administered to patients at biweekly intervals in the arm below the axilla. Between about 2002 and 2013, the patients were given dendritic cell vaccination pulsed with autologous tumor lysate. The vaccine was prepared from monocyte-derived dendritic cells that were cultured for under 8 days with IL-4 and GM-CSF and then pulsed overnight with autologous tumor lysate. Survival after dendritic cell vaccination was correlated with TCR sequencing metrics such as TIL content and the overlap between tumor and blood repertoires.

The V and J ends are trimmed by 0 bases and 4 bases, leaving 15 bases between them. The germline V gene provides CDR1 MNHEY and CDR2 SVGAGI. Including cysteine and phenylalanine, the CDR3 has 16 amino acids. Of all the DNA, just the CDR3 is kept, 48 bases in frame from base 1. What the study reported, not specific to this receptor: After dendritic cell vaccination, a higher estimated pretreatment TIL content predicted longer time to progression and longer overall survival. TCR clonality showed no direct relationship with survival, which suggests that a diverse polyclonal response may matter. The cohort was small and heterogeneous, few patients had complete blood and tumor sets, and even fewer had initial-recurrent tumor pairs. The response model built on TCR overlap across three groups was characterized as speculative, with prospective validation still needed.

Selection of patients required sufficient residual fresh-frozen tumor tissue and over two years of available survival data. Molecular status otherwise varied across the glioblastoma patients, but none of them carried an isocitrate dehydrogenase mutation. PBMC collection took place before vaccination, two weeks after the third vaccination, and at tumor progression if progression occurred. Genomic DNA was extracted with the Qiagen DNeasy Blood extraction Kit. The sequenced sample was blood, obtained before dendritic cell vaccination. The V and J genes are TRBV6-5 and TRBJ2-5; the D region possibly corresponds to TRBD1 (5 bases align). The clonotype comes from a human donor with glioblastoma. For the CDR3, the sequence is CASSYSGLGDLETQYF. The DNA sequence is as follows: TGTGCCAGCAGTTACTCGGGGCTTGGGGATTTAGAGACCCAGTACTTC.